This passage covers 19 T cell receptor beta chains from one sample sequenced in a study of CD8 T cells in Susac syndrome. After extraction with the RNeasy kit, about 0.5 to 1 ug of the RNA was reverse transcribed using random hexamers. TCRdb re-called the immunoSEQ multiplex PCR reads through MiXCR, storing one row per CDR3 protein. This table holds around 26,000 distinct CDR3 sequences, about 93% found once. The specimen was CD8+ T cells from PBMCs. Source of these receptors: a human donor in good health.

The CDR3 DNA reads TGCGCCAGCAGCCAAGAAAGTACATACGAGCTAGCGGCTGAAGCTTTCTTT. Residues: CASSQESTYELAAEAFF. This chain joins TRBV4-3 and TRBJ1-1; D is uncertain. The CDR3 loop spans 17 amino acids. V lost 0 bases and J lost 6, with 20 bases in between. The germline gives CDR1 LGHNA, CDR2 YSLEER.

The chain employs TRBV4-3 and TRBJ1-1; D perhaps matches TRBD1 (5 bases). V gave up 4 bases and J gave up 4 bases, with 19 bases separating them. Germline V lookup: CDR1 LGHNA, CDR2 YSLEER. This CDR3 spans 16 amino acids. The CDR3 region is CASSPGTAKVGTEAFF. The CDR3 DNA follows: TGCGCCAGCAGCCCTGGGACCGCCAAAGTGGGCACTGAAGCTTTCTTT.

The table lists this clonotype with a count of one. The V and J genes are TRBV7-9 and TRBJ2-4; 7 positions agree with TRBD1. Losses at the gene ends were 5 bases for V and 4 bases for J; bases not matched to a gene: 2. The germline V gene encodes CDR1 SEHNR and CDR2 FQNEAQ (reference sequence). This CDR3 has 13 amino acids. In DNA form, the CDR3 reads TGTGCCAGCAGCCCGGGACAGAAAAACATTCAGTACTTC. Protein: CASSPGQKNIQYF.

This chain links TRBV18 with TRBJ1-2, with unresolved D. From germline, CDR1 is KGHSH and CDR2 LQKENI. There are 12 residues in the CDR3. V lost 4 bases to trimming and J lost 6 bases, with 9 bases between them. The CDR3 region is CASSRSQDGYTF. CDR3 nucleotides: TGTGCCAGCTCACGGTCTCAGGATGGCTACACCTTC.

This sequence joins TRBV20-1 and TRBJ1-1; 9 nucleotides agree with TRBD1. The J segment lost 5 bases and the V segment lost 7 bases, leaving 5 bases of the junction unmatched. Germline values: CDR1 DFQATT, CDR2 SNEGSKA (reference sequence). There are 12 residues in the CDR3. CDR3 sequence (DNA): TGCAGTGTGGGACAGGGTGAAACTGAAGCTTTCTTT. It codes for CSVGQGETEAFF.

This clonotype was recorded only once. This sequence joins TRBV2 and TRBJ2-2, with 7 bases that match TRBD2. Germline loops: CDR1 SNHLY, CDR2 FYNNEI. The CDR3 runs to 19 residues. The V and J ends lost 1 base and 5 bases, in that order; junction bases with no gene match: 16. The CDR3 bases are TGTGCCAGCAGTGAAGTGAGAATAGGCGGGGGAGCATCAACCGGGGAGCTGTTTTTT. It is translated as CASSEVRIGGGASTGELFF.

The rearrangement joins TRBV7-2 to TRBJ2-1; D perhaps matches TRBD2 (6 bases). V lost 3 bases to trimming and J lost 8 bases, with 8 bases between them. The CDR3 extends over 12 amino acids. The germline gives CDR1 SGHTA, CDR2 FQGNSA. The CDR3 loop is CASSFPGDEQFF. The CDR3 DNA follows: TGTGCCAGCAGCTTCCCGGGGGATGAGCAGTTCTTC.

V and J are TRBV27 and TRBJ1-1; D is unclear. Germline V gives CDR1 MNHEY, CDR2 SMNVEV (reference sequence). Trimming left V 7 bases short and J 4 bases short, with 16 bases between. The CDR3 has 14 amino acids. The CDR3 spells CASTPGALVTEAFF. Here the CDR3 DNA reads TGTGCCAGCACCCCAGGCGCGTTAGTCACTGAAGCTTTCTTT.

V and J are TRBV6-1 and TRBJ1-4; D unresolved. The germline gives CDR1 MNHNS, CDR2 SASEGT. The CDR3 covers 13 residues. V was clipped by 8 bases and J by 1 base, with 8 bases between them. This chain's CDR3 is CASLEGTNEKLFF. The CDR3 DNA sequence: TGTGCCAGCCTCGAGGGAACTAATGAAAAACTGTTTTTT.

CDR3 sequence reads: CSARDSDRVDIYTQYF. In nucleotides, the CDR3 is TGCAGTGCTAGAGATTCGGACAGGGTCGATATATATACGCAGTATTTT. The chain links TRBV20-1 to TRBJ2-3; TRBD1 matches at 8 bases. This CDR3 comprises 16 residues. Germline assignment: CDR1 DFQATT and CDR2 SNEGSKA (reference sequence). Unmatched junction bases numbered 12, after V lost 0 bases and J lost 7 bases.

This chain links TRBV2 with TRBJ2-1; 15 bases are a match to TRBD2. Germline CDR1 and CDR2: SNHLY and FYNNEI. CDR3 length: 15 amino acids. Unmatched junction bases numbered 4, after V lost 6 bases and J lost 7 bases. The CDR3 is CASRGTSGGNNEQFF. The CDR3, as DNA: TGTGCCAGCAGGGGGACTAGCGGGGGGAATAATGAGCAGTTCTTC.

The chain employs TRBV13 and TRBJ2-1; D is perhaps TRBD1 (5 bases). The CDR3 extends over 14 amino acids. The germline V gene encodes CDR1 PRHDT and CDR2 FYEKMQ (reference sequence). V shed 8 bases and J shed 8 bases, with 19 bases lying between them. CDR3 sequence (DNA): TGTGCCAGCGCAACCCGGGCAGGGCTGGATGAGCAGTTCTTC. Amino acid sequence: CASATRAGLDEQFF.

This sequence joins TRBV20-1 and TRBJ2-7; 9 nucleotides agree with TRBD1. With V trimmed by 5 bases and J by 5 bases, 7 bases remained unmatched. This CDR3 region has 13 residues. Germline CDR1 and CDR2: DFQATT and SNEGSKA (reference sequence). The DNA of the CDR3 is TGCAGTGCTGGGGACAGGGAGCCTCACGAGCAGTACTTC. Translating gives CSAGDREPHEQYF.

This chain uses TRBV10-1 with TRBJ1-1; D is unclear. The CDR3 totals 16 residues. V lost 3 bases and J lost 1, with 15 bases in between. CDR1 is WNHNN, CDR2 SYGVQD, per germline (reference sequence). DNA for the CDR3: TGCGCCAGCAGTGACCTTGGTAGGCGGGAGAACACTGAAGCTTTCTTT. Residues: CASSDLGRRENTEAFF.

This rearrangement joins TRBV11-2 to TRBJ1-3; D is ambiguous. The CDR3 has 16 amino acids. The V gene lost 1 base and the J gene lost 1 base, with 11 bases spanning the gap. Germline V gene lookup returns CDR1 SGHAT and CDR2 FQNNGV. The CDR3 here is CASSLGNGISGNTIYF. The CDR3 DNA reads TGTGCCAGCAGCTTAGGGAACGGGATATCTGGAAACACCATATATTTT.

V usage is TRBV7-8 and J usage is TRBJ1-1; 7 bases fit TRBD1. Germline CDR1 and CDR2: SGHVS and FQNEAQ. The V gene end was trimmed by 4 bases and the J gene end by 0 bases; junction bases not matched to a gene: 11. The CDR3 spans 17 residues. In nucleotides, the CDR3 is TGTGCCAGCAGCTCCTGGGACAGCCCTTCTATGAACACTGAAGCTTTCTTT. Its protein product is CASSSWDSPSMNTEAFF.

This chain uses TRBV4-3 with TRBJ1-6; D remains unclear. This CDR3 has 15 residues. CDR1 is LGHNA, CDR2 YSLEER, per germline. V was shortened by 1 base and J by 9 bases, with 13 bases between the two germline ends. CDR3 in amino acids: CASSQGEISGSPLHF. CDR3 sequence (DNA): TGCGCCAGCAGCCAAGGGGAGATCTCGGGTTCACCCCTCCACTTT.

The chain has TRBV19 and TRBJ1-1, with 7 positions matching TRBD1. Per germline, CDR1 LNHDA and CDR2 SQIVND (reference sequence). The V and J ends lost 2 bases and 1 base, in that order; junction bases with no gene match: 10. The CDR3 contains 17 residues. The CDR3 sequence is CASSIPSAGGSNTEAFF. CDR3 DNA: TGTGCCAGTAGTATACCGTCGGCAGGGGGATCGAACACTGAAGCTTTCTTT.

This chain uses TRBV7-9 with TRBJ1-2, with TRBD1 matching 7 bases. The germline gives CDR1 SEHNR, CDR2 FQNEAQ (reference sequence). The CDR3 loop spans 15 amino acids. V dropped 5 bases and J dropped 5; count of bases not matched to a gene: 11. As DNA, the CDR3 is TGTGCCAGCAGCACGACAGACAGGGAGCTGTATGGCTACACCTTC. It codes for CASSTTDRELYGYTF.